This T cell receptor beta chain was sequenced in a study of cytomegalovirus exposure and HLA in healthy donors. Across the whole study: A prior study identified approximately 120 million unique TCR beta sequences from about 180 million T cells. Of roughly 400 genotyped donors, 81% grouped in the Caucasian-associated ancestry cluster. Study-wide results and caveats: Later analysis showed most CMV-associated TCR beta chains appearing HLA-restricted. There were several of the most significant clusters that appeared linked to common viral pathogens in a later analysis.

Only a few counts were recorded for this clone. Antigen specificity is unknown. The PCR was carried out with 60 Vbeta primers and 13 Jbeta primers. Using immunoSEQ multiplex PCR, the repertoire was profiled, and TCRdb retains in-frame clones only, with some absent. Of some 85,000 clones listed, around 77% are singletons. Losses at the gene ends were 1 base for V and 5 bases for J; bases not matched to a gene: 2. The CDR3 has 14 residues. Germline V gene lookup returns CDR1 SGHVS and CDR2 FQNEAQ. The sequenced material came from PBMCs. The receptor comes from a man aged 25 to 40 in good health and CMV-seronegative. The chain combines TRBV7-8 with TRBJ1-1, with TRBD1 identical over 9 bases. The CDR3: CASSLEQGATEAFF. In DNA form, the CDR3 reads TGTGCCAGCAGCTTAGAACAGGGGGCAACTGAAGCTTTCTTT.